The 29 T cell receptor beta chains in this list originate from one sample, sequenced in a study of blood T cell repertoires in COVID-19. Measured with immunoSEQ multiplex PCR; TCRdb has only the in-frame clones, and not every one. The sample contains about 52,000 clones, roughly four fifths of which appear only once. Sequencing was done on a sample of peripheral blood. Every receptor here comes from a man between 65 and 85 years old with active COVID-19.

CDR3 loop: CASGLALLGGANQPQHF. In DNA form, the CDR3 reads TGTGCTAGTGGTTTGGCCCTCCTCGGGGGAGCTAATCAGCCCCAGCATTTT. The genes are TRBV12-5 and TRBJ1-5; perhaps TRBD1 as D (5 bases). The length of the CDR3 is 17 residues. Germline CDR1 and CDR2: LGHNT and FRNRAP. Deletions cut 1 base from V and 4 bases from J, with 17 bases between.

The chain combines TRBV5-8 with TRBJ2-6; a possible D gene is TRBD1 (6 bases). The CDR3 is 15 amino acids. Trimming stripped 4 bases from V and 3 bases from J, with 11 bases between. Germline CDR1 SGHTS, CDR2 YDEGEE. In nucleotides, the CDR3 is TGTGCCAGCAGCGCTACAGGGAATGGGGCCAACGTCCTGACTTTC. Its translation is CASSATGNGANVLTF.

The chain is built from TRBV7-2 and TRBJ2-2; 7 bases agree with TRBD1. The germline CDR1 and CDR2 sequences are SGHTA and FQGNSA. The CDR3 loop spans 14 amino acids. V trimming: 5 bases; J trimming: 5 bases; junction bases outside the gene matches: 5. The CDR3: CASSATGWTGELFF. DNA of the CDR3: TGTGCCAGCAGCGCGACAGGGTGGACCGGGGAGCTGTTTTTT.

V is TRBV5-4 and J is TRBJ1-2; 8 positions agree with TRBD1. The CDR3 has 15 residues. V lost 4 bases and J lost 6; bases outside the gene matches: 11. Germline CDR1 is SGHNT and CDR2 is YYREEE (reference sequence). The CDR3 nucleotides read TGTGCCAGCAGCGAAAAAACTCAGGACAGGGATGGCTACACCTTC. Translating it yields CASSEKTQDRDGYTF.

J is TRBJ2-1 and V is TRBV5-1, with TRBD2 as a possible D gene (6 bases). The CDR3 has 15 residues. CDR1 is SGHRS, CDR2 YFSETQ, per germline. Trimming removed 5 bases at V and 0 bases at J, with 12 bases between. CDR3 sequence reads: CASSRDGGSYNEQFF. The CDR3 bases are TGCGCCAGCAGTCGGGACGGGGGCTCCTACAATGAGCAGTTCTTC.

The chain combines TRBV6-1 with TRBJ1-4; TRBD1 is a possible D gene (6 bases). Between the trimmed V and J ends, which lost 2 bases and 8 bases, there was a span of 15 bases. The CDR3 spans 15 residues. In germline, CDR1 is MNHNS, CDR2 SASEGT. The CDR3 reads CASSERGGLEEKLFF. In DNA, the CDR3 is TGTGCCAGCAGTGAACGGGGGGGCTTGGAGGAAAAACTGTTTTTT.

This clone appeared once. The chain uses TRBV4-3 and TRBJ2-1; weak D call: TRBD1 (5 bases). The CDR3 is made up of 13 amino acids. CDR1 is LGHNA, CDR2 YSLEER, per germline. Trimming pared 4 bases from V and 5 bases from J, leaving 9 bases between. CDR3 residues: CASSPDTDNEQFF. The CDR3 DNA reads as TGCGCCAGCAGCCCGGACACCGACAATGAGCAGTTCTTC.

This sequence joins TRBV6-5 and TRBJ1-2; D uncertain. Germline-derived CDR1 and CDR2 are MNHEY and SVGAGI. Trimming shortened V by 0 bases and J by 6 bases, and 11 bases separated the two germline ends. This CDR3 is built from 14 residues. The CDR3 DNA reads TGTGCCAGCAGTTACTCGCCAGGTACAGATGGCTACACCTTC. This codes for CASSYSPGTDGYTF.

This chain connects TRBV5-1 to TRBJ2-5; 10 nucleotides align to TRBD1. The germline V gene encodes CDR1 SGHRS and CDR2 YFSETQ. The CDR3 has 15 residues. The trim removed 0 bases at V and 3 bases at J, leaving 2 bases unmatched. The CDR3, as DNA: TGCGCCAGCAGCTTGGTTGGGACAGGGGAAGAGACCCAGTACTTC. Translated, it gives CASSLVGTGEETQYF.

This clone was seen more than once but under ten times. The chain uses TRBV19 and TRBJ2-2, with D possibly being TRBD1 (5 bases). V lost 9 bases, J lost 1 base, and 18 bases lay in between. The CDR3 length is 16 residues. The germline V gene has CDR1 LNHDA and CDR2 SQIVND (reference sequence). This CDR3 reads CASNSNRLGNTGELFF. The CDR3 nucleotides are TGTGCCAGCAACAGTAACAGGTTAGGGAACACCGGGGAGCTGTTTTTT.

Only one count was recorded for this clone. The chain employs TRBV2 and TRBJ2-6; TRBD1 matches at 12 bases. CDR1 and CDR2 from the germline V gene are SNHLY and FYNNEI. Trimming removed 6 bases from V and 4 bases from J; junction bases left unmatched: 7. The CDR3 is made up of 17 amino acids. DNA of the CDR3: TGTGCCAGCAGGGGGGACAGGGGGCTAGCCGGGGCCAACGTCCTGACTTTC. Its protein is CASRGDRGLAGANVLTF.

The V gene is TRBV10-3, the J gene TRBJ1-1, with 7 bases aligning to TRBD1. CDR1 and CDR2 (germline): ENHRY, SYGVKD. V was clipped by 2 bases and J by 0 bases; unmatched bases: 3. This CDR3 is 15 amino acids long. The CDR3 loop is CAISEPGTVNTEAFF. The CDR3 DNA follows: TGTGCCATCAGTGAGCCCGGGACAGTGAACACTGAAGCTTTCTTT.

Only one count was recorded for this clone. This chain joins TRBV6-1 and TRBJ1-4; the D is unclear. V was trimmed by 0 bases and J by 8 bases, leaving 13 bases between them. Germline CDR1 MNHNS, CDR2 SASEGT. The CDR3 sequence is 15 residues long. CDR3 coding DNA: TGTGCCAGCAGTGAAGCGCGAGGTGTCCGGGAAAAACTGTTTTTT. This translates into CASSEARGVREKLFF.

The V and J genes are TRBV9 and TRBJ2-1, with TRBD2 identical over 9 bases. The CDR3 is made up of 16 amino acids. Germline CDR1 reads SGDLS; CDR2 reads YYNGEE. V shed 3 bases, J shed 7 bases, and the junction held 11 bases outside the gene matches. The CDR3 region is CASSEEAGGSRNEQFF. The DNA of the CDR3 is TGTGCCAGCAGCGAGGAAGCGGGGGGCTCTCGGAATGAGCAGTTCTTC.

This chain connects TRBV6-5 to TRBJ2-3; 7 bases map to TRBD1. After removal of 6 bases from V and 5 bases from J, the junction contained 11 bases not matched to a gene. The CDR3 is made up of 15 amino acids. CDR1 and CDR2 from the germline V gene are MNHEY and SVGAGI. CDR3 bases: TGTGCCAGCAGCGACAGCGACAGGGACGGAGATACGCAGTATTTT. This encodes CASSDSDRDGDTQYF.

The V call is TRBV5-1, the J call TRBJ2-3; tentative D call: TRBD2 (6 bases). The germline V and J ends were trimmed by 5 bases and 2 bases, with 12 bases remaining between them. Germline V lookup: CDR1 SGHRS, CDR2 YFSETQ. The CDR3 has 14 amino acids. This chain's CDR3 is CASRPGEYTDTQYF. In DNA, the CDR3 is TGCGCCAGCAGACCGGGGGAATACACAGATACGCAGTATTTT.

The sample holds one count of this clone. V is TRBV4-3 and J is TRBJ1-1, with 7 positions matching TRBD1. This CDR3 has 16 residues. Germline V gene sequence: CDR1 LGHNA, CDR2 YSLEER. The V and J ends lost 2 bases and 5 bases, in that order; junction bases with no gene match: 11. CDR3 sequence reads: CASSQQIGGARTEAFF. The CDR3 DNA reads as TGCGCCAGCAGCCAACAAATAGGGGGCGCGAGGACTGAAGCTTTCTTT.

CDR3 nucleotides: TGTGCCAGCAGCCAAGATGGGCGGGGGGGCGTCGATACGCAGTATTTT. Translation gives CASSQDGRGGVDTQYF. The rearrangement uses TRBV4-2 and TRBJ2-3; 9 bases map to TRBD2. Germline CDR1 LGHNA, CDR2 YNFKEQ. V lost 0 bases to trimming and J lost 6 bases; unmatched junction nucleotides: 7. The CDR3 consists of 16 residues.

This chain uses TRBV27 with TRBJ2-5, with a possible D match to TRBD2 (5 bases). CDR3 length equals 14 residues. V lost 8 bases and J lost 1, with 14 bases in between. The germline V gene encodes CDR1 MNHEY and CDR2 SMNVEV (reference sequence). The CDR3 DNA reads as TGTGCCAGCCGGCCAGCCGGGATCCAAGAGACCCAGTACTTC. This sequence encodes CASRPAGIQETQYF.

The chain has TRBV11-2 and TRBJ2-2, with 7 bases lining up with TRBD2. The V gene end was trimmed by 4 bases and the J gene end by 4 bases; junction bases not matched to a gene: 9. This CDR3 contains 16 residues. In germline, CDR1 is SGHAT, CDR2 FQNNGV. The CDR3 DNA is TGTGCCAGCAGCTCCCCCTCGGGGGGTTTCACCGGGGAGCTGTTTTTT. Its protein is CASSSPSGGFTGELFF.

Here the CDR3 DNA reads TGTGCCAGCAGCTTGGACAGGGCTAATGAGCAGTTCTTC. Translation gives CASSLDRANEQFF. The chain combines TRBV5-4 with TRBJ2-1; the D gene is possibly TRBD1 (6 bases). The V and J ends lost 0 bases and 7 bases respectively, with 8 bases between them. This CDR3 has 13 amino acids. The germline V gene encodes CDR1 SGHNT and CDR2 YYREEE (reference sequence).

J is TRBJ2-7 and V is TRBV14; 9 bases fit TRBD1. This CDR3 region has 14 residues. After removal of 4 bases from V and 3 bases from J, the junction contained 4 bases not matched to a gene. Looked up from germline, CDR1 is SGHDN and CDR2 is FVKESK. Here the CDR3 DNA reads TGTGCCAGCAGCCGGGGGACAGGGCTCTACGAGCAGTACTTC. Protein sequence: CASSRGTGLYEQYF. The full variable domain, with the rest looked up from reference TRBV14 and TRBJ2-7, is EAGVTQFPSHSVIEKGQTVTLRCDPISGHDNLYWYRRVMGKEIKFLLHFVKESKQDESGMPNNRFLAERTGGTYSTLKVQPAELEDSGVYFCASSRGTGLYEQYFGPGTRLTVT.

The chain couples TRBV7-3 to TRBJ1-1; TRBD1 aligns across 7 bases. V lost 3 bases and J lost 2; bases outside the gene matches: 12. The length of the CDR3 is 17 residues. Germline loops: CDR1 SGHTA, CDR2 FQGTGA. This CDR3 reads CASSLTERQGLNTEAFF. The DNA of the CDR3 is TGTGCCAGCAGCTTGACCGAAAGACAGGGACTTAACACTGAAGCTTTCTTT.

This chain links TRBV9 with TRBJ1-4; tentatively, D is TRBD1 (6 bases). V lost 0 bases, J lost 10 bases, and 13 bases lay in between. CDR1 is SGDLS and CDR2 is YYNGEE in the germline V gene. CDR3 length: 14 residues. This CDR3 is CASSVGEGRGKLFF. As DNA, the CDR3 is TGTGCCAGCAGCGTAGGTGAGGGCAGGGGAAAACTGTTTTTT.

The chain carries TRBV6-2 or TRBV6-3 and TRBJ1-6, with TRBD1 matching 7 bases. CDR3 length: 15 residues. Germline CDR1 is MNHEY and CDR2 is SVGEGT. Trimming at V came to 4 bases and at J to 8 bases, leaving 8 bases not matched to a gene. The DNA of the CDR3 is TGTGCCAGCAGTTCCACAGGGGAGCGCTATTCACCCCTCCACTTT. Translating gives CASSSTGERYSPLHF.

Regarding this clone: The junction and the germline gene differ at one end; a read error may be behind it. The CDR3 protein is CASSLFRGGRYYEQFF. CDR3 DNA: TGTGCCAGCAGCCTTTTTAGGGGGGGCCGCTACTATGAGCAGTTCTTC. This chain uses TRBV27 with TRBJ2-1, with D perhaps TRBD2 (7 bases). Germline V lookup: CDR1 MNHEY, CDR2 SMNVEV (reference sequence). The CDR3 runs to 16 residues.

V gene TRBV7-2 combines with J gene TRBJ2-3, with 12 bases lining up with TRBD2. The CDR3 covers 15 residues. J gave up 5 bases and V 11 bases, and 11 bases lay outside the gene matches. Germline loops: CDR1 SGHTA, CDR2 FQGNSA. Here the CDR3 DNA reads TGTGCCGTTGCTAAGGCTAGCGGGGGGGGAGATACGCAGTATTTT. This encodes CAVAKASGGGDTQYF.

This chain uses TRBV3-1 (or the pseudogene TRBV3-2) with TRBJ1-2; 7 bases fit TRBD1. V shed 2 bases and J 7 bases; nucleotides not matched to a gene: 10. The CDR3 contains 15 residues. CDR1 and CDR2 (germline): LGHDT, YNNKEL (reference sequence). Here the CDR3 DNA reads TGTGCCAGCAGCCAATTAGGACAGGCGGTCGGTGGCTACACCTTC. Amino acid sequence: CASSQLGQAVGGYTF.

The chain joins TRBV28 to TRBJ1-1; 10 bases agree with TRBD1. The germline CDR1 and CDR2 sequences are MDHEN and SYDVKM. The length of the CDR3 is 15 residues. V lost 5 bases, J lost 5 bases, and 8 bases stayed unmatched. The chain's CDR3 is CASSPPDRGLTEAFF. CDR3 nucleotides: TGTGCCAGCAGTCCCCCAGACAGGGGGCTGACTGAAGCTTTCTTT.